This T cell receptor (beta chain) originates from a study of regulatory T cells in long-lasting Graves disease. Background on the study: Over 5 years on antithyroid drugs plus positive TSH receptor antibodies marked Graves' disease as persistent. General study points: Persistent disease was associated with favored TRBV28 usage and with favored use of TRBJ1-2 and TRBJ2-5. Sampling was limited to peripheral blood rather than thyroid tissue. With under 3,500 shared public clonotypes, persistent patients exceeded new patients, who shared about a thousand.

Noted time point: persistent/refractory GD, antithyroid drugs over 5 years with positive TRAb. RNA isolated from PBMCs was used to make the TCR library. This clonotype was counted ten times or more. Antigen unknown. Construction of the TCR beta libraries employed iRepertoire HTBI primers in conjunction with Arm-PCR of CDR3 regions. TCRdb re-called the multiplex PCR reads with MiXCR, one entry per CDR3 protein. This repertoire shows about 470,000 distinct CDR3 sequences, roughly a fifth found once; its top ten account for 7.1%. This CDR3 is 15 amino acids long. Germline V CDR1 and CDR2: MNHEY, SVGAGI. V lost 2 bases, J lost 3 bases, and 13 bases lay in between.

The V and J genes are TRBV6-5 and TRBJ2-5; D uncertain. The TCR was taken from a female donor with Graves disease. The sequences come from peripheral blood mononuclear cells (PBMCs), collected when the disease was refractory, from a patient treated with antithyroid drugs. The CDR3 region has the DNA TGTGCCAGCAGTTACGGGGTGACAACAGAAGAGACCCAGTACTTC. It encodes CASSYGVTTEETQYF.